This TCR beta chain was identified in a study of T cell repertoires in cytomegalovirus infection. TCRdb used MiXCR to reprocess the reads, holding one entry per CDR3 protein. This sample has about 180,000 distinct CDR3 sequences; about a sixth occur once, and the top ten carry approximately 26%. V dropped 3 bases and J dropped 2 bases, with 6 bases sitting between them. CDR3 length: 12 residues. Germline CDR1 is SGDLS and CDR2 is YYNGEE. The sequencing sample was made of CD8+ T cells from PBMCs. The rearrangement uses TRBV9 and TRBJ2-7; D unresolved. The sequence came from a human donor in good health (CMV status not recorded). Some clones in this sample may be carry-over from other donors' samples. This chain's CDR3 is CASSATPYEQYF. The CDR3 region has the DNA TGTGCCAGCAGCGCCACACCCTACGAGCAGTACTTC.